The source of this T cell receptor beta chain is a study of T cell responses to AZD1222 COVID-19 vaccine. Findings of the study overall: Close to half of spike-specific TCRs reportedly recognize unmutated variant regions. Baseline antibody screening turned up just a handful of seropositive AZD1222 recipients.

Method: immunoSEQ multiplex PCR; TCRdb's copy keeps in-frame clones and lacks some. Of approximately 64,000 clones in the sample, over 80% were seen once. The germline V gene encodes CDR1 MNHEY and CDR2 SVGAGI. CDR3 length: 14 residues. Between the trimmed V and J ends, which lost 6 bases and 1 base, there was a span of 12 bases. Concerning this clone itself: Its cognate antigen is unknown.

The chain links TRBV6-5 to TRBJ1-1, with D possibly matching TRBD1 (5 bases). The sequence was collected from an adult in good health. This material consisted of peripheral blood, taken on day 0 of AZD1222 vaccination. Here the CDR3 reads CASRPGPENTEAFF. CDR3 coding DNA: TGTGCCAGCAGGCCGGGACCCGAGAACACTGAAGCTTTCTTT.